This T cell receptor (beta chain) was sequenced during a study of T cell responses to AZD1222 COVID-19 vaccine. Study-wide findings and caveats: Increases in Spike-specific TCR breadth and depth were seen after two AZD1222 doses.

The V gene's germline CDR1 is LNHNV and CDR2 YYDKDF (reference sequence). Trimming stripped 1 base from V and 3 bases from J, with 4 bases between. There are 13 residues in the CDR3. Sequencing used immunoSEQ multiplex PCR; TCRdb keeps in-frame clones, though not all of them. The sample has fewer than 150,000 clones, approximately 84% seen once. Worth noting for this clone: Its antigen is unidentified.

The chain employs TRBV15 and TRBJ1-5; D call uncertain. This TCR was sampled from an adult in good health. Source: peripheral blood, taken on day 0 of AZD1222 vaccination. CDR3 sequence (DNA): TGTGCCACCAGCAGAGGCTACAATCAGCCCCAGCATTTT. Translating gives CATSRGYNQPQHF.